This T cell receptor beta chain was captured by sequencing in a study of T cell changes during pregnancy in multiple sclerosis. Produced via immunoSEQ multiplex PCR; TCRdb's table is partial and in-frame only. The table includes 30,000 to 45,000 clones, roughly 92% detected once. Looked up from germline, CDR1 is SGHAT and CDR2 is FQNNGV. The trim removed 8 bases at V and 5 bases at J, leaving 3 bases unmatched. CDR3 length equals 14 residues. The clonotype was recovered from a female donor with multiple sclerosis, enrolled in a pregnancy study. The rearrangement joins TRBV11-2 to TRBJ2-2; TRBD2 aligns across 12 bases. The sample comprised PBMCs (not recorded whether the cells were cultured). The CDR3 loop is CASQGTSGTGELFF. Here the CDR3 DNA reads TGTGCCAGCCAAGGGACTAGCGGGACCGGGGAGCTGTTTTTT.